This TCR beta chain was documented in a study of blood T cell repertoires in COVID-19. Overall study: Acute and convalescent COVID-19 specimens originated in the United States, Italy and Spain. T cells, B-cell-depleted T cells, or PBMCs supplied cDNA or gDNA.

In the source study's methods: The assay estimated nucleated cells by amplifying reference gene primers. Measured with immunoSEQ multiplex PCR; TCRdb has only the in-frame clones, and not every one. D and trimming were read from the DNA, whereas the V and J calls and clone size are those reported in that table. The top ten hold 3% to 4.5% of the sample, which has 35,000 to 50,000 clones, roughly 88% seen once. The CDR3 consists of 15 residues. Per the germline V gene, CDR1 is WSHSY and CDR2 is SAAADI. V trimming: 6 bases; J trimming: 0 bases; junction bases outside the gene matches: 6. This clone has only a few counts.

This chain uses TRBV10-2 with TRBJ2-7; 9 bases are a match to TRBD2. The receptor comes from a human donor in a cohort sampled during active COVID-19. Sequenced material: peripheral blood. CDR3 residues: CASSETSGASYEQYF. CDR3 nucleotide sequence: TGCGCCAGCAGCGAGACTAGCGGAGCCTCCTACGAGCAGTACTTC.